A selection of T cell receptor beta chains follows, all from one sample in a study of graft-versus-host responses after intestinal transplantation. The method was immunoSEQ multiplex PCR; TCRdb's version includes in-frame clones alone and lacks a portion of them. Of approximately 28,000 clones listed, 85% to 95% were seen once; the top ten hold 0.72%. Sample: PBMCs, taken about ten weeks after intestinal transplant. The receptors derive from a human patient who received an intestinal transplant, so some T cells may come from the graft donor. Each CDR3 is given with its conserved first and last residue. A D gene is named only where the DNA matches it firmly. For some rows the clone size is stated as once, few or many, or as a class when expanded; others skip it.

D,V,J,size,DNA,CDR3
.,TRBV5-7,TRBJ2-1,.,TGTGCCAGCAGCTTGACTTCCTTACAGGGTTGGCATGAGCAGTTCTTC,CASSLTSLQGWHEQFF
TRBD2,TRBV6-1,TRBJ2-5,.,TGTGCCAGCAGTGAGAAATCGGGGGGGCATGAGACCCAGTACTTC,CASSEKSGGHETQYF
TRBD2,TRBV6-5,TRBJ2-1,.,TGTGCCAGCAGTTACTCGATGGCGGGAGACTTTGAGCAGTTCTTC,CASSYSMAGDFEQFF
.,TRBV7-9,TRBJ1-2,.,TGTGCCAGCAGCACAGACAGCTCTGCCATGCCGTTATATGGCTACACCTTC,CASSTDSSAMPLYGYTF
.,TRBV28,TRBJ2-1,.,TGTGCCAGCAGGGATTTTGACAATGAGCAGTTCTTC,CASRDFDNEQFF
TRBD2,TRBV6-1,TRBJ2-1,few,TGTGCCAGCATGGCGCTAGCGGGCGGACACAATGAGCAGTTCTTC,CASMALAGGHNEQFF
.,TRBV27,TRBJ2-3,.,TGTGCCAGCAGTACCCTGGGACACGACACAGATACGCAGTATTTT,CASSTLGHDTDTQYF
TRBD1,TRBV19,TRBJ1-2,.,TGTGCCAGTACGCCGGGGACAGGGATTAACTATGGCTACACCTTC,CASTPGTGINYGYTF
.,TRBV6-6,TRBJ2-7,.,TGTGCCAGCAGCCCTCTAGAGGGGGGCGGCTACGAGCAGTACTTC,CASSPLEGGGYEQYF
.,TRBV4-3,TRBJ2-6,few,TGCGCCAGCAGCCAAGAAGGCCTCTCTGGGGCCAACGTCCTGACTTTC,CASSQEGLSGANVLTF
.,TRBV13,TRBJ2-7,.,TGTGCCAGCAGCTTAGGCATAGCGACCTACGAGCAGTACTTC,CASSLGIATYEQYF
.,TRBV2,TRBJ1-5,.,TGTGCCAGCAGTGAAGGTGGGGGGTCAAGCAATCAGCCCCAGCATTTT,CASSEGGGSSNQPQHF
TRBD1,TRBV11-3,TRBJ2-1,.,TGTGCCAGCAGCTTAGCGTCGGGGTACGGACAGGTGGGTGAGCAGTTCTTC,CASSLASGYGQVGEQFF
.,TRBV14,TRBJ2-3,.,TGTGCCAGCAGCCCTAACACAGATACGCAGTATTTT,CASSPNTDTQYF
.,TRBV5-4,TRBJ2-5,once,TGTGCCAGCAGCTTGGCCTACCGGGGCCGAGAGACCCAGTACTTC,CASSLAYRGRETQYF
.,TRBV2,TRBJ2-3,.,TGTGCCAGCAGGCCCCCAGACACCGGCCGTACTTCTAGCACAGATACGCAGTATTTT,CASRPPDTGRTSSTDTQYF
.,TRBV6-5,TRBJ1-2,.,TGTGCCAGCAGTTCAGGGTTTGTCAACTATGGCTACACCTTC,CASSSGFVNYGYTF
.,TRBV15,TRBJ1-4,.,TGTGCCACCAGCAGAGAAACCCTGGTGGGGGAAAAACTGTTTTTT,CATSRETLVGEKLFF
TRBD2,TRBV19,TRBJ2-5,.,TGTGCCAGTAGTCTAGGACTAGCGGGGGGGTACCAAGAGACCCAGTACTTC,CASSLGLAGGYQETQYF
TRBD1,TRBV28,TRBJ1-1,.,TGTGCCAGCAGACCGGGACAGGCGAACACTGAAGCTTTCTTT,CASRPGQANTEAFF
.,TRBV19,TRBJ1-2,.,TGTGCCACCCTCGGGGGTTTTGGCTACACCTTC,CATLGGFGYTF
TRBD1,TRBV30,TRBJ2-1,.,TGTGCCTGGGACAGGGATGCCTACAATGAGCAGTTCTTC,CAWDRDAYNEQFF
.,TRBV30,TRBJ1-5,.,TGTGCCTGGAGTGACACGGGGGGGGCTCGACAGCCCCAGCATTTT,CAWSDTGGARQPQHF
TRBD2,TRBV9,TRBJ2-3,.,TGTGCCAGCAGCGTAGCCGATAGGACTAGCGGGGGGTACACAGATACGCAGTATTTT,CASSVADRTSGGYTDTQYF
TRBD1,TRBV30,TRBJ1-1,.,TGTGCCTGGGGGGACAGGGGGCCCCCTGAAGCTTTCTTT,CAWGDRGPPEAFF